This T cell receptor (beta chain) was sequenced during a study of blood T cell repertoires in COVID-19. The CDR3 runs 15 residues. Trimming stripped 5 bases from V and 2 bases from J, with 16 bases between. CDR1 and CDR2 from the germline V gene are MNHEY and SVGEGT. Per the study methods: Amplification from reference gene primers served as the basis for estimated nucleated cell counts. TCRdb's copy holds only in-frame clones and misses some; the assay was immunoSEQ multiplex PCR. That table is the source of V, J and clone size, and D and trimming were worked out from the DNA. The sample shows 130,000 to 150,000 clones, over 75% of them seen only once.

This clonotype originated in a man in his sixties with active or convalescent COVID-19. The rearrangement links TRBV6-2 or TRBV6-3 to TRBJ2-7, with D perhaps matching TRBD2 (5 bases). The sequenced material came from peripheral blood. The CDR3 sequence is CASSPRTPSTYEQYF. CDR3 nucleotides: TGTGCCAGCAGTCCAAGGACTCCCTCAACCTACGAGCAGTACTTC.